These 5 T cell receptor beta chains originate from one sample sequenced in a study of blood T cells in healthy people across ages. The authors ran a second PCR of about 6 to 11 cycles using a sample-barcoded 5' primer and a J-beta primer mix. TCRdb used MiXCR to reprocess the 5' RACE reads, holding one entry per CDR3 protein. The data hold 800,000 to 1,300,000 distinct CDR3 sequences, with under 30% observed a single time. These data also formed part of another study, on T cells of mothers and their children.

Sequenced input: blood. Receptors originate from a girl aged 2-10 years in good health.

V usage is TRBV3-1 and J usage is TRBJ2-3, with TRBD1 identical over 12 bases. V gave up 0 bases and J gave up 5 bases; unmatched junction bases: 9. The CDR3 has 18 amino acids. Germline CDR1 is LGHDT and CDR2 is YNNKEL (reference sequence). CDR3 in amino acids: CASSQDATGQGAIDTQYF. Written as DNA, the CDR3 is TGTGCCAGCAGCCAAGATGCAACGGGACAGGGGGCGATAGATACGCAGTATTTT.

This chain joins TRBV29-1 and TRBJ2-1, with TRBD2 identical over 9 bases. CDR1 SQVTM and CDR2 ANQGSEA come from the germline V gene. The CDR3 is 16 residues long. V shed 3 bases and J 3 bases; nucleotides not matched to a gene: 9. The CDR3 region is CSVDWGSGGLYNEQFF. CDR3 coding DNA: TGCAGCGTTGATTGGGGTAGCGGGGGACTCTACAATGAGCAGTTCTTC.

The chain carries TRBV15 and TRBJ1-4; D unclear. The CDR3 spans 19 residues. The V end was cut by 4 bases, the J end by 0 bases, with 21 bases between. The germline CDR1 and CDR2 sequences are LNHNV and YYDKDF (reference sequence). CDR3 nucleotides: TGTGCCACCAGCACGCCACGTGGGAGTAAGGGATCAACTAATGAAAAACTGTTTTTT. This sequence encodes CATSTPRGSKGSTNEKLFF.

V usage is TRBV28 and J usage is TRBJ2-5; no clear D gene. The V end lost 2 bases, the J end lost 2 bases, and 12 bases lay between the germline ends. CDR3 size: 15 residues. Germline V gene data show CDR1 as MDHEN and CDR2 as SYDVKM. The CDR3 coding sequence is TGTGCCAGCAGTTTAAGGTCGGGTATGCAAGAGACCCAGTACTTC. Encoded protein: CASSLRSGMQETQYF.

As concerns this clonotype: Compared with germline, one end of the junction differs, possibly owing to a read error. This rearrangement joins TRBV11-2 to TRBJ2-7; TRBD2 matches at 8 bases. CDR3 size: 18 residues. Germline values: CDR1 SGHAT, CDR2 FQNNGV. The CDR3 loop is CASRPLRKDSGTAYEQYF. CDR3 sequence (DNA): TGTGCCAGCAGGCCGCTGAGGAAAGATAGCGGGACTGCCTACGAGCAGTACTTT.